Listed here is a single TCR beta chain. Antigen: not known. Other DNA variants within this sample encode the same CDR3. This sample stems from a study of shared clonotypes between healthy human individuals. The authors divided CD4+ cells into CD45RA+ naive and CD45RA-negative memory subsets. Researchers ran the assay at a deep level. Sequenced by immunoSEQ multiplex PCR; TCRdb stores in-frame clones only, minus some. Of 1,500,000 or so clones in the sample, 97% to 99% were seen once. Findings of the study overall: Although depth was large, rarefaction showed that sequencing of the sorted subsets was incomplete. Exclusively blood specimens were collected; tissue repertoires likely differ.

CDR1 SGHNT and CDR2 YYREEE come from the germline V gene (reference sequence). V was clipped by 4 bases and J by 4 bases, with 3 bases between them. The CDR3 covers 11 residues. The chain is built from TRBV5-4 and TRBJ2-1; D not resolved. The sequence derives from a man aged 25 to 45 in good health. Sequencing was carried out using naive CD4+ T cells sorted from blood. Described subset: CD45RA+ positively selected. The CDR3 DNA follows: TGTGCCAGCAGCGCGTACAATGAGCAGTTCTTC. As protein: CASSAYNEQFF.